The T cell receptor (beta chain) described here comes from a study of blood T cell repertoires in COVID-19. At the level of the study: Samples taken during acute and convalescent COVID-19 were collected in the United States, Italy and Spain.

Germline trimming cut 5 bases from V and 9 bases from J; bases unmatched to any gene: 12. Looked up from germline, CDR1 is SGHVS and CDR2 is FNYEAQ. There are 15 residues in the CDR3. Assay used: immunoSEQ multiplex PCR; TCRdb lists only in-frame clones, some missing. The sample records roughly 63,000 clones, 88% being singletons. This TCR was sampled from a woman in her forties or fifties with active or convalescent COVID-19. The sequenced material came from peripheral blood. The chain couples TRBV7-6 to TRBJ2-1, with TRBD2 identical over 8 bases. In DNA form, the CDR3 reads TGTGCCAGCAGCATCGGGACTAGTCATAGTGGTGAGCAGTTCTTC. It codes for CASSIGTSHSGEQFF.